Listed here are 32 T cell receptor beta chains from one sample, sequenced in a study of blood T cell repertoires in COVID-19. TCRdb keeps only in-frame clones here, not all; method: immunoSEQ multiplex PCR. The sample has roughly 230,000 clones; 85% to 90% are singletons. Material: peripheral blood. All receptors derive from a woman aged 40 to 50 who had recovered from COVID-19.

The chain carries TRBV19 and TRBJ2-1; TRBD1 matches 8 bases. Germline trimming cut 6 bases from V and 0 bases from J; bases unmatched to any gene: 4. CDR1 LNHDA and CDR2 SQIVND come from the germline V gene (reference sequence). This CDR3 spans 15 amino acids. As DNA, the CDR3 is TGTGCCAGTAGCGCCGGGACAGGCTCCTACAATGAGCAGTTCTTC. Residues: CASSAGTGSYNEQFF. The whole variable domain, remainder taken from reference TRBV19 and TRBJ2-1, is DGGITQSPKYLFRKEGQNVTLSCEQNLNHDAMYWYRQDPGQGLRLIYYSQIVNDFQKGDIAEGYSVSREKKESFPLTVTSAQKNPTAFYLCASSAGTGSYNEQFFGPGTRLTVL.

This clone is a singleton in its sample. The J gene is TRBJ1-2, the V gene TRBV27; 8 bases are a match to TRBD1. The CDR3 totals 16 residues. Germline V CDR1 and CDR2: MNHEY, SMNVEV (reference sequence). Trimming removed 2 bases from V and 6 bases from J; junction bases left unmatched: 11. The CDR3, as DNA: TGTGCCAGCAGTTTAATCAGACGGACAGGGCGGAATGGCTACACCTTC. This gives the protein CASSLIRRTGRNGYTF.

The chain joins TRBV7-2 to TRBJ2-5, with 11 bases fitting TRBD2. The CDR3 has 15 residues. V shed 5 bases, J shed 1 base, and the junction held 3 bases outside the gene matches. From germline, CDR1 is SGHTA and CDR2 FQGNSA. CDR3 region: CASSRTSGLQETQYF. CDR3 sequence (DNA): TGTGCCAGCAGCCGGACTAGCGGGCTCCAAGAGACCCAGTACTTC. Using reference TRBV7-2 and TRBJ2-5 for the parts outside the CDR3, the full variable domain is GAGVSQSPSNKVTEKGKDVELRCDPISGHTALYWYRQSLGQGLEFLIYFQGNSAPDKSGLPSDRFSAERTGGSVSTLTIQRTQQEDSAVYLCASSRTSGLQETQYFGPGTRLLVL.

The chain is built from TRBV6-4 and TRBJ2-3; 7 bases agree with TRBD2. This CDR3 spans 16 amino acids. Trimming cost V 5 bases and J 6 bases; bases outside gene matches: 14. Germline V CDR1 and CDR2: MRHNA, SNTAGT. The CDR3 sequence: CASSRMGLRAGDTQYF. The CDR3, as DNA: TGTGCCAGCAGTCGGATGGGACTAAGGGCGGGGGATACGCAGTATTTT.

The chain carries TRBV13 and TRBJ2-5; D may be TRBD1 (5 bases). Trimming shortened V by 1 base and J by 5 bases, and 5 bases separated the two germline ends. This CDR3 has 12 amino acids. CDR1 and CDR2 (germline): PRHDT, FYEKMQ (reference sequence). The CDR3 sequence is CASSLEGETQYF. DNA of the CDR3: TGTGCCAGCAGCTTAGAGGGGGAGACCCAGTACTTC.

The chain is built from TRBV18 and TRBJ2-1; 8 nucleotides line up with TRBD2. The V gene's germline CDR1 is KGHSH and CDR2 LQKENI. J was trimmed by 4 bases and V by 3 bases; bases with no gene match: 2. The CDR3 sequence is 14 residues long. This chain's CDR3 is CASSPGTRYNEQFF. CDR3 coding DNA: TGTGCCAGCTCACCCGGGACTAGATACAATGAGCAGTTCTTC.

The chain has TRBV24-1 and TRBJ1-2; no definite D call. With 5 bases removed from V and 6 bases from J, the gap between germline ends came to 12 bases. CDR1 and CDR2 (germline): KGHDR, SFDVKD. CDR3 length equals 13 residues. CDR3 nucleotides: TGTGCCACCAGTGGGGCCTGGTCCCATGGCTACACCTTC. Translation: CATSGAWSHGYTF.

The chain carries TRBV4-1 and TRBJ2-5; unclear D gene. Germline V gene data show CDR1 as MGHRA and CDR2 as YSYEKL. V was trimmed by 1 base and J by 5 bases, leaving 11 bases between them. The CDR3 covers 14 residues. CDR3 nucleotide sequence: TGCGCCAGCAGCCAAGTTCCTATCTTGGAGACCCAGTACTTC. This translates into CASSQVPILETQYF.

J is TRBJ1-1 and V is TRBV13; D might be TRBD1 (5 bases). This CDR3 comprises 15 residues. V was cut by 10 bases and J by 0 bases, with 18 bases left in between. Germline CDR1 and CDR2: PRHDT and FYEKMQ (reference sequence). The CDR3 nucleotides are TGTGCCACCGGACACCTGGCTGTGATGAACACTGAAGCTTTCTTT. This translates into CATGHLAVMNTEAFF.

The genes are TRBV18 and TRBJ2-1, with a tentative D call TRBD2 (5 bases). The V end lost 4 bases, the J end lost 7 bases, and 14 bases lay between the germline ends. Germline V CDR1 and CDR2: KGHSH, LQKENI. CDR3 size: 14 residues. The CDR3 region is CASSLTNPGNEQFF. CDR3 sequence (DNA): TGTGCCAGCTCACTGACCAATCCGGGAAATGAGCAGTTCTTC.

This chain uses TRBV28 with TRBJ1-2; D is uncertain. The CDR3 covers 15 residues. CDR1 and CDR2 (germline): MDHEN, SYDVKM. Trimming took off 6 bases at V and 7 bases at J, with 21 bases between the two ends. CDR3 coding DNA: TGTGCCAGCAGGGGTCTGCGGATAGGATCTTTTGGCTACACCTTC. This encodes CASRGLRIGSFGYTF.

This chain uses TRBV27 with TRBJ1-2; 10 nucleotides line up with TRBD1. After removal of 0 bases from V and 5 bases from J, the junction contained 3 bases not matched to a gene. Per germline, CDR1 MNHEY and CDR2 SMNVEV (reference sequence). There are 15 residues in the CDR3. The DNA of the CDR3 is TGTGCCAGCAGTTTATCGATGGGACAGGGGTATGGCTACACCTTC. It codes for CASSLSMGQGYGYTF.

This clone was recorded only once. The CDR3 here is CASSQDPTSGTNTGELFF. As DNA, the CDR3 is TGCGCCAGCAGCCAAGATCCAACTAGCGGAACGAACACCGGGGAGCTGTTTTTT. The chain recombines TRBV4-3 with TRBJ2-2, with 8 nucleotides matching TRBD2. The J segment lost 0 bases and the V segment lost 0 bases, leaving 6 bases of the junction unmatched. This CDR3 is built from 18 residues. Germline V gene lookup returns CDR1 LGHNA and CDR2 YSLEER.

The chain recombines TRBV20-1 with TRBJ2-6, with D maybe TRBD1 (5 bases). Germline V gives CDR1 DFQATT, CDR2 SNEGSKA (reference sequence). Between the trimmed V and J ends, which lost 3 bases and 2 bases, there was a span of 14 bases. This CDR3 comprises 16 residues. The CDR3 DNA is TGCAGTGCTAGTCCCAGGGTAGGTGCTGGGGCCAACGTCCTGACTTTC. This encodes CSASPRVGAGANVLTF.

The chain recombines TRBV3-1 (or the pseudogene TRBV3-2) with TRBJ1-1, with D uncertain. The germline V and J ends were trimmed by 6 bases and 9 bases, with 17 bases remaining between them. The CDR3 has 13 residues. CDR1 and CDR2 from the germline V gene are LGHDT and YNNKEL (reference sequence). This chain's CDR3 is CASSPGNPGKAFF. Written as DNA, the CDR3 is TGTGCCAGCAGTCCTGGAAATCCCGGGAAAGCTTTCTTT.

The chain links TRBV7-9 to TRBJ2-7; a possible D gene is TRBD1 (6 bases). Germline CDR1 and CDR2: SEHNR and FQNEAQ (reference sequence). With 5 bases removed from V and 8 bases from J, the gap between germline ends came to 19 bases. The CDR3 runs to 14 residues. CDR3 nucleotide sequence: TGTGCCAGCAGCCCCACCGGGACACTGGTTAAGCAGTACTTC. It encodes CASSPTGTLVKQYF.

J is TRBJ2-3 and V is TRBV7-9; maybe TRBD2 (6 bases). CDR1 SEHNR and CDR2 FQNEAQ come from the germline V gene (reference sequence). V lost 4 bases to trimming and J lost 0 bases, with 14 bases between them. The CDR3 runs 16 residues. CDR3 region: CASSSMGTSSTDTQYF. As DNA, the CDR3 is TGTGCCAGCAGCTCCATGGGGACTTCTAGCACAGATACGCAGTATTTT.

The chain has TRBV7-2 and TRBJ1-5; weak D call: TRBD1 (5 bases). Trimming removed 3 bases from V and 7 bases from J, with 7 bases in between. The CDR3 is made up of 12 amino acids. In germline, CDR1 is SGHTA, CDR2 FQGNSA. The CDR3 sequence is CASSFREQPQHF. For the CDR3, the DNA is TGTGCCAGCAGCTTCAGGGAACAGCCCCAGCATTTT.

The V gene is TRBV3-1 (or the pseudogene TRBV3-2), the J gene TRBJ2-5; 7 bases align to TRBD2. The CDR3 extends over 13 amino acids. Germline CDR1 LGHDT, CDR2 YNNKEL (reference sequence). The junction had 4 bases not matched to a gene; V was cut back by 4 bases and J by 5 bases. The CDR3 nucleotides read TGTGCCAGCAGCCGACGGGGGGAGGAGACCCAGTACTTC. This sequence encodes CASSRRGEETQYF.

The V call is TRBV5-1, the J call TRBJ2-1; a weak D match, TRBD1 (6 bases). There are 13 residues in the CDR3. Trimming removed 4 bases at V and 2 bases at J, with 7 bases between. Germline V lookup: CDR1 SGHRS, CDR2 YFSETQ. The CDR3 here is CASSRDTYNEQFF. The CDR3 DNA follows: TGCGCCAGCAGCCGGGACACCTACAATGAGCAGTTCTTC.

V usage is TRBV12-3 or TRBV12-4 and J usage is TRBJ2-2; D is unclear. Trimming removed 2 bases at V and 5 bases at J, with 3 bases between. The length of the CDR3 is 12 residues. CDR3 bases: TGTGCCAGCAGTTTACATACCGGGGAGCTGTTTTTT. It codes for CASSLHTGELFF.

As regards this clone: The junction shows a germline mismatch at one end, possibly a read error. The CDR3 coding sequence is TGTGCCAGCAGTCCTCCGGGACACCCGGGCTTC. It codes for CASSPPGHPGF. This chain connects TRBV2 to TRBJ2-4; perhaps TRBD1 as D (6 bases). Germline CDR1 is SNHLY and CDR2 is FYNNEI. The CDR3 contains 11 residues.

The chain recombines TRBV15 with TRBJ2-5; a possible D gene is TRBD2 (6 bases). V was trimmed by 3 bases and J by 5 bases, leaving 22 bases between them. This CDR3 spans 17 amino acids. In germline, CDR1 is LNHNV, CDR2 YYDKDF (reference sequence). CDR3 nucleotides: TGTGCCACCAGCAGTGCGTTCGGGGGTCCCCTTGGGGAGACCCAGTACTTC. Translating gives CATSSAFGGPLGETQYF.

The chain joins TRBV5-1 to TRBJ2-1; 9 nucleotides align to TRBD2. This CDR3 has 14 residues. V gave up 0 bases and J gave up 6 bases; unmatched junction bases: 1. From germline, CDR1 is SGHRS and CDR2 YFSETQ. CDR3 sequence reads: CASSLVGLANEQFF. CDR3 DNA: TGCGCCAGCAGCTTGGTGGGACTAGCCAATGAGCAGTTCTTC.

This clone occurred a few times. The V gene is TRBV5-4, the J gene TRBJ1-6, with D perhaps TRBD1 (5 bases). Germline lookup yields CDR1 SGHNT and CDR2 YYREEE (reference sequence). The CDR3 has 16 amino acids. V lost 4 bases and J 3 bases, leaving 14 bases between the germline ends. This chain's CDR3 is CASSPRGQGYNSPLHF. DNA of the CDR3: TGTGCCAGCAGCCCCCGTGGGCAGGGCTATAATTCACCCCTCCACTTT.

This clone was seen only once. The V gene is TRBV30, the J gene TRBJ1-1, with D maybe TRBD1 (5 bases). Trimming pared 2 bases from V and 1 base from J, leaving 11 bases between. This CDR3 is 14 amino acids long. Germline V lookup: CDR1 GTSNPN, CDR2 SVGIG (reference sequence). Here the CDR3 reads CAWSFDSPNTEAFF. Written as DNA, the CDR3 is TGTGCCTGGAGTTTTGACAGTCCGAACACTGAAGCTTTCTTT. The variable domain in full, completed from reference TRBV30 and TRBJ1-1, reads SQTIHQWPATLVQPVGSPLSLECTVEGTSNPNLYWYRQAAGRGLQLLFYSVGIGQISSEVPQNLSASRPQDRQFILSSKKLLLSDSGFYLCAWSFDSPNTEAFFGQGTRLTVV.

The chain is built from TRBV19 and TRBJ1-2; TRBD1 might be the D (5 bases). V was pared by 6 bases and J by 1 base, with 15 bases between. The CDR3 has 15 residues. Germline loops: CDR1 LNHDA, CDR2 SQIVND (reference sequence). This CDR3 reads CASSSTRGLNYGYTF. The DNA of the CDR3 is TGTGCCAGTAGCAGTACAAGGGGTCTTAACTATGGCTACACCTTC.

The J gene is TRBJ2-7, the V gene TRBV2; 9 bases fit TRBD1. The CDR3 runs to 13 residues. V trimming: 7 bases; J trimming: 3 bases; junction bases outside the gene matches: 4. Germline V gives CDR1 SNHLY, CDR2 FYNNEI. CDR3 sequence reads: CASTGDRDYEQYF. The CDR3 nucleotides are TGTGCCAGCACCGGGGACAGGGACTACGAGCAGTACTTC.

The chain has TRBV29-1 and TRBJ1-6; tentative D call: TRBD1 (6 bases). CDR1 is SQVTM and CDR2 is ANQGSEA in the germline V gene. CDR3 length: 13 residues. The V end lost 6 bases, the J end lost 5 bases, and 11 bases lay between the germline ends. The CDR3 loop reads CSVGGGHNSPLHF. CDR3 sequence (DNA): TGCAGCGTGGGGGGGGGCCATAATTCACCCCTCCACTTT.

V usage is TRBV10-3 and J usage is TRBJ2-3; D is possibly TRBD1 (7 bases). The CDR3 spans 15 residues. Between the trimmed V and J ends, which lost 7 bases and 4 bases, there was a span of 18 bases. Germline CDR1 and CDR2: ENHRY and SYGVKD. In DNA, the CDR3 is TGTGCCATCACTGGACAGGTCGGCGGGGCAGATACGCAGTATTTT. Its translation is CAITGQVGGADTQYF.

V gene TRBV6-6 combines with J gene TRBJ2-4, with D possibly matching TRBD2 (5 bases). Germline V gives CDR1 MNHNY, CDR2 SVGAGI (reference sequence). The CDR3 loop spans 14 amino acids. V lost 4 bases and J lost 7, with 14 bases in between. Written as DNA, the CDR3 is TGTGCCAGCAGTTTATCCGACGGCGGGAACATTCAGTACTTC. As protein: CASSLSDGGNIQYF.

This clone has a handful of counts. The chain employs TRBV19 and TRBJ1-2; weak D call: TRBD1 (5 bases). The length of the CDR3 is 16 residues. The germline CDR1 and CDR2 sequences are LNHDA and SQIVND (reference sequence). Between the trimmed V and J ends, which lost 9 bases and 0 bases, there was a span of 20 bases. For the CDR3, the DNA is TGTGCCAGCAGACTCAGGGCTCGTGTAGCTAACTATGGCTACACCTTC. Its protein product is CASRLRARVANYGYTF.